A selection of T cell receptor beta chains follows, all from one sample in a study of T cell repertoires in cytomegalovirus infection. Each CDR3 protein is one row after TCRdb ran MiXCR on the reads. The sample has roughly 600,000 distinct CDR3 sequences, 20% to 25% seen once; the top ten hold 8%. Specimen: CD8+ T cells from PBMCs. The receptors were gathered from a human donor in good health (CMV status not recorded). Some clones in this sample may be carry-over from other donors' samples. Both conserved end residues are part of each CDR3. The order of the fields is D gene, V gene, J gene, clone size, CDR3 length, CDR3 DNA, CDR3 protein. A D gene is named only where the DNA matches it firmly. The size field is filled for only some rows; it gives once, few, many or a size class.

d_gene: .
v_gene: TRBV27
j_gene: TRBJ2-2
abundance: many
len: 16
CDR3nt: TGTGCCAGCAGTTCCTTGGAGGACGGGAACACCGGGGAGCTGTTTTTT
CDR3aa: CASSSLEDGNTGELFF

d_gene: TRBD1
v_gene: TRBV27
j_gene: TRBJ2-1
abundance: many
len: 15
CDR3nt: TGTGCCAGCAGTCCCGGGACAGGTGGGGCTGGGGAGCAGTTCTTC
CDR3aa: CASSPGTGGAGEQFF

d_gene: TRBD1
v_gene: TRBV2
j_gene: TRBJ1-4
abundance: few
len: 16
CDR3nt: TGTGCCAGCACCAACAGGGGGCTTGCAACTAATGAAAAACTGTTTTTT
CDR3aa: CASTNRGLATNEKLFF

d_gene: .
v_gene: TRBV4-1
j_gene: TRBJ2-7
abundance: .
len: 15
CDR3nt: TGCGCCAGCAGCCCACTCCCCACAGGGCCGGACGAGCAGTACTTC
CDR3aa: CASSPLPTGPDEQYF

d_gene: .
v_gene: TRBV20-1
j_gene: TRBJ2-2
abundance: .
len: 16
CDR3nt: TGCAGTGCTAGAACAAGGAAGTCGGATAACAGCGGGGAGCTGTTTTTT
CDR3aa: CSARTRKSDNSGELFF

d_gene: .
v_gene: TRBV7-2
j_gene: TRBJ2-7
abundance: many
len: 14
CDR3nt: TGTGCCAGCAGCTTAGATAGTGGCTCCTACGAGCAGTACTTC
CDR3aa: CASSLDSGSYEQYF

d_gene: .
v_gene: TRBV7-9
j_gene: TRBJ2-6
abundance: .
len: 13
CDR3nt: TGTGCCAGGGATGGGGCTGGGGCCAACGTCCTGACTTTC
CDR3aa: CARDGAGANVLTF

d_gene: .
v_gene: TRBV29-1
j_gene: TRBJ1-1
abundance: .
len: 14
CDR3nt: TGCAGCGCCTCGACCTATTTGGTGAACACTGAAGCTTTCTTT
CDR3aa: CSASTYLVNTEAFF

d_gene: .
v_gene: TRBV7-6
j_gene: TRBJ2-5
abundance: many
len: 15
CDR3nt: TGTGCCAGCAGCCTCGGTTCGGGGGGCCTAGAGACCCAGTACTTC
CDR3aa: CASSLGSGGLETQYF

d_gene: TRBD1
v_gene: TRBV7-9
j_gene: TRBJ2-1
abundance: .
len: 16
CDR3nt: TGTTCCAGCAGCTTACAGGGGAAGTGGACCTACAATGAGCAGTTCTTC
CDR3aa: CSSSLQGKWTYNEQFF

d_gene: .
v_gene: TRBV7-9
j_gene: TRBJ1-1
abundance: many
len: 11
CDR3nt: TGTGCCAGCAGGAGGATCACTGAAGCTTTCTTT
CDR3aa: CASRRITEAFF

d_gene: .
v_gene: TRBV27
j_gene: TRBJ2-3
abundance: many
len: 13
CDR3nt: TGTGCCAGCGCTACAGGGAACACAGATACGCAGTATTTT
CDR3aa: CASATGNTDTQYF

d_gene: TRBD2
v_gene: TRBV6-6
j_gene: TRBJ2-2
abundance: .
len: 13
CDR3nt: TGTGCCAGCACCCTCCGAGGGAGCGGGGAGCTGTCTTTT
CDR3aa: CASTLRGSGELSF

d_gene: TRBD1
v_gene: TRBV20-1
j_gene: TRBJ1-1
abundance: many
len: 13
CDR3nt: TGCAGTGCCCTGGACAGGATGAACACTGAAGCTTTCTTT
CDR3aa: CSALDRMNTEAFF

d_gene: .
v_gene: TRBV2
j_gene: TRBJ2-5
abundance: .
len: 17
CDR3nt: TGTGCCAGCAGTGAGATAACGGACAAGGTTATTCAAGAGACCCAGTACTTC
CDR3aa: CASSEITDKVIQETQYF

d_gene: TRBD1
v_gene: TRBV29-1
j_gene: TRBJ1-1
abundance: .
len: 13
CDR3nt: TGCAGCGCAGAGACAGGGCGATACACTGAAGCTTTCTTT
CDR3aa: CSAETGRYTEAFF

d_gene: .
v_gene: TRBV28
j_gene: TRBJ2-1
abundance: .
len: 15
CDR3nt: TGTGCCAGCAGCTCCTCCGGGTACCCCTACAATGAGCAGTTCTTC
CDR3aa: CASSSSGYPYNEQFF

d_gene: TRBD1
v_gene: TRBV25-1
j_gene: TRBJ2-1
abundance: few
len: 13
CDR3nt: TGTGCCAGCAGTCTAGGACAGGCCTATGAGCAGTTCTTC
CDR3aa: CASSLGQAYEQFF

d_gene: .
v_gene: TRBV7-3
j_gene: TRBJ1-1
abundance: few
len: 15
CDR3nt: TGTGCCAGCAGCGATAGACGGATCATGAACACTGAAGCTTTCTTT
CDR3aa: CASSDRRIMNTEAFF

d_gene: .
v_gene: TRBV20-1
j_gene: TRBJ2-3
abundance: few
len: 15
CDR3nt: TGCAGTGCCGGGGGATCGGCGTCCCACACAGATACGCAGTATTTT
CDR3aa: CSAGGSASHTDTQYF

d_gene: .
v_gene: TRBV12-3/TRBV12-4
j_gene: TRBJ2-2
abundance: many
len: 19
CDR3nt: TGTGCCAGCAGTTTAAGTATTGCGGGGCACCTCGGGAACACCGGGGAGCTGTTTTTT
CDR3aa: CASSLSIAGHLGNTGELFF

d_gene: .
v_gene: TRBV20-1
j_gene: TRBJ2-3
abundance: .
len: 14
CDR3nt: TGCAGTGCCTCAACAGGTGAAGGAGCAGATACGCAGTATTTT
CDR3aa: CSASTGEGADTQYF

d_gene: TRBD2
v_gene: TRBV7-2
j_gene: TRBJ2-7
abundance: .
len: 20
CDR3nt: TGTGCCAGCAGCTTCGCTAGTTACCCCCGGGGGGGTGGCGAAGGATACGAGCAGTACTTC
CDR3aa: CASSFASYPRGGGEGYEQYF

d_gene: .
v_gene: TRBV20-1
j_gene: TRBJ2-1
abundance: few
len: 14
CDR3nt: TGCAGTGCTAGTCTCAGGGGAGGCTACAATGAGCAGTTCTTC
CDR3aa: CSASLRGGYNEQFF

d_gene: .
v_gene: TRBV7-3
j_gene: TRBJ2-1
abundance: once
len: 15
CDR3nt: TGTGCCAGCAGCTTTATAGGGGGTGCGGGCAATGAGCAGTTCTTC
CDR3aa: CASSFIGGAGNEQFF

d_gene: .
v_gene: TRBV2
j_gene: TRBJ1-4
abundance: .
len: 13
CDR3nt: TGTGCCAGCAGTGAAGGGGTGGATGAAAAACTGCTTTTT
CDR3aa: CASSEGVDEKLLF

d_gene: TRBD1
v_gene: TRBV29-1
j_gene: TRBJ2-1
abundance: few
len: 14
CDR3nt: TGCAGCGCCAGGACAGGGGGGTCCTACAATGAGCAGTTCTTC
CDR3aa: CSARTGGSYNEQFF